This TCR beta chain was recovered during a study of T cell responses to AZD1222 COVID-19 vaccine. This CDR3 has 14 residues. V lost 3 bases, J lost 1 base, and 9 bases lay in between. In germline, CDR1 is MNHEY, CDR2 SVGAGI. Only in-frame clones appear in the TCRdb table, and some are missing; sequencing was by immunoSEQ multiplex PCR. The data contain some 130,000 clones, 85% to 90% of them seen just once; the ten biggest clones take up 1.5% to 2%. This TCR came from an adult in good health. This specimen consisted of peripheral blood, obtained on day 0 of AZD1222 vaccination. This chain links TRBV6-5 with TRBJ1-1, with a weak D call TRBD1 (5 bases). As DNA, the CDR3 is TGTGCCAGCAGTTATGTTCAGGGGAACACTGAAGCTTTCTTT. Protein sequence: CASSYVQGNTEAFF.